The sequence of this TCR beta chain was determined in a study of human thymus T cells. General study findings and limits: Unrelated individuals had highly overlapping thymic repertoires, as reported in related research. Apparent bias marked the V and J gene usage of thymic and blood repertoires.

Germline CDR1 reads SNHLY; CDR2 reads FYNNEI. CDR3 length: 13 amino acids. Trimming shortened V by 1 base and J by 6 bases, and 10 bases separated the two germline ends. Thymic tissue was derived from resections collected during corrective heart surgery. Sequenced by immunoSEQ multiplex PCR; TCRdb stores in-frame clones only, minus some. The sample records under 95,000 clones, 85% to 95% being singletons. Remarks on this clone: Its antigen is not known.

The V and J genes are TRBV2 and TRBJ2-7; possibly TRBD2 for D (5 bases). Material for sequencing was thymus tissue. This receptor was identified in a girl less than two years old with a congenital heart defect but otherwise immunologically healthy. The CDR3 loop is CASSEVEGPEQYF. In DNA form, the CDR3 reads TGTGCCAGCAGTGAAGTCGAGGGCCCCGAGCAGTACTTC.